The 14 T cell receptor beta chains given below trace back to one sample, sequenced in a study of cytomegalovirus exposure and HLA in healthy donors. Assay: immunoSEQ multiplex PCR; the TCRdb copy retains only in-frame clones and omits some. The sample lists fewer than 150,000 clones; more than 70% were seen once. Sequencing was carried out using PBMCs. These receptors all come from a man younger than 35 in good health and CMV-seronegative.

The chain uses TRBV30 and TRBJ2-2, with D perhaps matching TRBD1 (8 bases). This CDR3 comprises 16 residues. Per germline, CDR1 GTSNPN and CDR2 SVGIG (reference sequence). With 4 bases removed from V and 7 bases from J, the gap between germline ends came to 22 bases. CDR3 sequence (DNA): TGTGCCTGGATGAGCGGGACAGGAATTGGTAACGGGGAGCTGTTTTTT. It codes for CAWMSGTGIGNGELFF. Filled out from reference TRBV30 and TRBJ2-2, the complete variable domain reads SQTIHQWPATLVQPVGSPLSLECTVEGTSNPNLYWYRQAAGRGLQLLFYSVGIGQISSEVPQNLSASRPQDRQFILSSKKLLLSDSGFYLCAWMSGTGIGNGELFFGEGSRLTVL.

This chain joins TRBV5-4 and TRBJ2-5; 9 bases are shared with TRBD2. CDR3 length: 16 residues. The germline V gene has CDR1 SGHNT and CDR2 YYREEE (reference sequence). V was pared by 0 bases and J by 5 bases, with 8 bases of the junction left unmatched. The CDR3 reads CASSLDAGGPGETQYF. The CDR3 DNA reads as TGTGCCAGCAGCTTGGATGCGGGAGGGCCTGGGGAGACCCAGTACTTC.

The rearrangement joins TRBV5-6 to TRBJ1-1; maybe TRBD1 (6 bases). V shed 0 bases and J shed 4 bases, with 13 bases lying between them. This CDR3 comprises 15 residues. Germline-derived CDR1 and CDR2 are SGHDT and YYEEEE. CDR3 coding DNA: TGTGCCAGCAGCTTGGCCTCAGGGGACGGCACTGAAGCTTTCTTT. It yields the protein CASSLASGDGTEAFF.

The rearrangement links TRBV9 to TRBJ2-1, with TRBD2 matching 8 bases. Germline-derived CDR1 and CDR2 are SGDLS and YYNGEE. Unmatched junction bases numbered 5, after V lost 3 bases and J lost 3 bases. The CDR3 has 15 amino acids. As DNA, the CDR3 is TGTGCCAGCAGCGCGAGCGGGAGTAGCTACAATGAGCAGTTCTTC. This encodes CASSASGSSYNEQFF.

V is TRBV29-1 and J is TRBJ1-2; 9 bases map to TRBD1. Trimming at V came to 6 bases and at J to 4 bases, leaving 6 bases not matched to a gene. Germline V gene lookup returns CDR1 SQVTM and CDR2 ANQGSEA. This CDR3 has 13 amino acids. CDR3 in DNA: TGCAGCGTGGACAGGGGCGTCCGCTATGGCTACACCTTC. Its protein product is CSVDRGVRYGYTF.

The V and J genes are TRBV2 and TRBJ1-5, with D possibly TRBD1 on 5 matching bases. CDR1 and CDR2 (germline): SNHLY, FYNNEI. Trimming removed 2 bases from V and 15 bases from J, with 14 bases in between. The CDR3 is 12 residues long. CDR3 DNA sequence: TGTGCCAGCAGTGAATCAGGGCGGAGGGGGCATTTT. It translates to CASSESGRRGHF.

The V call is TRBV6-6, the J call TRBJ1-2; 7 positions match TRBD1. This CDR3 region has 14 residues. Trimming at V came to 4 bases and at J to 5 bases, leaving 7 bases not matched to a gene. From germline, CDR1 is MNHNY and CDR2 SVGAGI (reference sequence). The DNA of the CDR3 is TGTGCCAGCAGTTCCAGGACAGGAGGATATGGCTACACCTTC. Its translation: CASSSRTGGYGYTF.

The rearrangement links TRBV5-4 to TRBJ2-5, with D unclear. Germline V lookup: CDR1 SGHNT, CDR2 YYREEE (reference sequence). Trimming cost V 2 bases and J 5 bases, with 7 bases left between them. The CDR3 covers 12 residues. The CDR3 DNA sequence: TGTGCCAGCAGCTTAAACCGGGAGACCCAGTACTTC. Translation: CASSLNRETQYF.

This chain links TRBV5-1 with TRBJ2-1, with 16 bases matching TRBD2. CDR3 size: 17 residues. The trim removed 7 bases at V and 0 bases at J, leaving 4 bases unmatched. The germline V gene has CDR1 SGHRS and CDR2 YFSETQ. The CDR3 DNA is TGCGCCAGCTCGGGACTAGCGGGAGGGTACTCCTACAATGAGCAGTTCTTC. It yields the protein CASSGLAGGYSYNEQFF.

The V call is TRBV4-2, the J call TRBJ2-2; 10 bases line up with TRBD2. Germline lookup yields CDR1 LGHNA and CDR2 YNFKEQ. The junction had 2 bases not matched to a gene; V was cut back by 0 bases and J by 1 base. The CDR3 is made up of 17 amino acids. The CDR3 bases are TGTGCCAGCAGCCAAGATACTAGCGGGAAGAACACCGGGGAGCTGTTTTTT. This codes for CASSQDTSGKNTGELFF.

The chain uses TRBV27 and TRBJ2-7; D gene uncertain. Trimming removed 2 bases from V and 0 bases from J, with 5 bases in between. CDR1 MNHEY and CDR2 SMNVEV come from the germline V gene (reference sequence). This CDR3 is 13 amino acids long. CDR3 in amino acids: CASSLKSSYEQYF. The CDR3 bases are TGTGCCAGCAGTTTAAAGAGCTCCTACGAGCAGTACTTC.

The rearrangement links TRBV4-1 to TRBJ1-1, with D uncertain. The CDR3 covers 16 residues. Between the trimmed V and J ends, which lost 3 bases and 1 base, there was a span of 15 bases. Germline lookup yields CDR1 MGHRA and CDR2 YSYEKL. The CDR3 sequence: CASSQPPNSQNTEAFF. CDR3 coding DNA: TGCGCCAGCAGCCAGCCTCCCAACAGCCAGAACACTGAAGCTTTCTTT.

The CDR3 DNA is TGTGCCAGCAGCCAAGCGGACAGGGGGTATGGCTACACCTTC. It encodes CASSQADRGYGYTF. V is TRBV14 and J is TRBJ1-2; TRBD1 matches at 10 bases. CDR1 SGHDN and CDR2 FVKESK come from the germline V gene. With 1 base clipped from V and 5 bases from J, the junction kept 1 base outside the gene matches. The CDR3 consists of 14 residues.

This CDR3 is CASSIGGSYEQYF. In DNA form, the CDR3 reads TGTGCCAGTAGTATAGGAGGGTCCTACGAGCAGTACTTC. The V gene is TRBV19, the J gene TRBJ2-7, with D tentatively TRBD2 (5 bases). CDR3 size: 13 residues. Per germline, CDR1 LNHDA and CDR2 SQIVND (reference sequence). Trimming removed 1 base at V and 1 base at J, with 5 bases between.